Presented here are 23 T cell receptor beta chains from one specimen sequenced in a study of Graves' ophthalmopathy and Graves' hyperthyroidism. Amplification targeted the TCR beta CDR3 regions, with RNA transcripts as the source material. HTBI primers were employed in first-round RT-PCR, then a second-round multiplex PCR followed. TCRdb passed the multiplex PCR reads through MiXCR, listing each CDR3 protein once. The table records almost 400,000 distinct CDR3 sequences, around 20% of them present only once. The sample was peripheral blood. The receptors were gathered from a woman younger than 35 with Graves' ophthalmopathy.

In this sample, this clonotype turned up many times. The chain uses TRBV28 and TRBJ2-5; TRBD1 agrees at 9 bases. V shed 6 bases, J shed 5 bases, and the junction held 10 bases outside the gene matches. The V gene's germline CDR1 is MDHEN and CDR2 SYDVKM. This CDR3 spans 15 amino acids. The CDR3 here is CASSSGTGYGETQYF. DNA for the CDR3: TGTGCCAGCAGCTCCGGGACAGGGTACGGGGAGACCCAGTACTTC.

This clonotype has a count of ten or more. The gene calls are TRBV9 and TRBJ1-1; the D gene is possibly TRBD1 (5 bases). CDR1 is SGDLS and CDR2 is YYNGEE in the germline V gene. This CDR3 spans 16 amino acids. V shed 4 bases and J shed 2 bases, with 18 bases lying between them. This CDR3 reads CASSPGTSSLNTEAFF. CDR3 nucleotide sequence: TGTGCCAGCAGCCCTGGGACTTCTTCTCTTAACACTGAAGCTTTCTTT.

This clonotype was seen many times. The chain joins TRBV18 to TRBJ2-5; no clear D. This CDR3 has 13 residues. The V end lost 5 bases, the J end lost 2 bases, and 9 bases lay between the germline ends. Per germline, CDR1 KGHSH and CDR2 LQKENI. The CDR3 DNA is TGTGCCAGCTCAAATCTGCCACAAGAGACCCAGTACTTC. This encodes CASSNLPQETQYF.

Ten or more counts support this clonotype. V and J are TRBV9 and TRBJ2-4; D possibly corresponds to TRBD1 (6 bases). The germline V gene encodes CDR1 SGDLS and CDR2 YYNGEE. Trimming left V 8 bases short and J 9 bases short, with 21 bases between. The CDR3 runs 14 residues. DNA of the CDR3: TGTGCCAGTCGGCAAGGGGACGTAGGGGGCATTCAGTACTTC. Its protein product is CASRQGDVGGIQYF.

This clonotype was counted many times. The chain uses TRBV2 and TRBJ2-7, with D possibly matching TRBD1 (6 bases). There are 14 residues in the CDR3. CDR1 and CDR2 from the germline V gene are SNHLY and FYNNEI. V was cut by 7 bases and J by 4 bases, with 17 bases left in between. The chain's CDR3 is CASTHRAPFYEQYF. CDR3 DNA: TGTGCCAGCACACACAGGGCTCCCTTTTACGAGCAGTACTTC.

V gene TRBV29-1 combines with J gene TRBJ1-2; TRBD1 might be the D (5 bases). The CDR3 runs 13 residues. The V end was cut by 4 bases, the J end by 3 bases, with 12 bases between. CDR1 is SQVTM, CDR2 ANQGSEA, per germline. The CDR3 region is CSVVGGSDYGYTF. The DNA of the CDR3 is TGCAGCGTTGTTGGGGGAAGTGACTATGGCTACACCTTC.

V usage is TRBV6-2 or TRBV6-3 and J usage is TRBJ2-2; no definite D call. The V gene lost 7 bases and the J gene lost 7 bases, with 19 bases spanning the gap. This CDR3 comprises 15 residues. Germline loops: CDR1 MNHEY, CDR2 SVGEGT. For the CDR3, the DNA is TGTGCCAGCACGAGCGACCGAGCGTTCATCGGGGAGCTGTTTTTT. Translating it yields CASTSDRAFIGELFF.

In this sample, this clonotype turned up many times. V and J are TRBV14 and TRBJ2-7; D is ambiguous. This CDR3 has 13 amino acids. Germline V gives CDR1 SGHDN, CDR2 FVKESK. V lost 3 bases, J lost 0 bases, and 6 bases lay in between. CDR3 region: CASSHSVSYEQYF. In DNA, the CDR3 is TGTGCCAGCAGCCACAGCGTCTCCTACGAGCAGTACTTC.

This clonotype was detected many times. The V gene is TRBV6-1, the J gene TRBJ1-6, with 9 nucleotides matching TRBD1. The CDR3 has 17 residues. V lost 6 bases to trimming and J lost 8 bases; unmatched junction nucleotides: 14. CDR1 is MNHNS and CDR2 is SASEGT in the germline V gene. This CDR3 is CASSRSPGTGFDSPLHF. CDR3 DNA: TGTGCCAGCAGCCGAAGTCCCGGGACAGGGTTTGATTCACCCCTCCACTTT.

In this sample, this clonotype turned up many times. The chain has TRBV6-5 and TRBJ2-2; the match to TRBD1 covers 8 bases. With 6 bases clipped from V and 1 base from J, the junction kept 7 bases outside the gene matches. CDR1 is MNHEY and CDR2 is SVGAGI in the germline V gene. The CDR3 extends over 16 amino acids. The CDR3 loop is CASSLTGGVNTGELFF. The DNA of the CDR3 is TGTGCCAGCAGCCTTACAGGGGGAGTGAACACCGGGGAGCTGTTTTTT.

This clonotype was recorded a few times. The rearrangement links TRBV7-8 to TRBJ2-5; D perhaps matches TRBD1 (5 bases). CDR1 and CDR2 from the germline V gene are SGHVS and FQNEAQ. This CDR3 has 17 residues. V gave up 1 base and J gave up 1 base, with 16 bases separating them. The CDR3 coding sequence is TGTGCCAGCAGCTTAGTGTCGGAACAGGATCGCCAAGAGACCCAGTACTTC. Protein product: CASSLVSEQDRQETQYF.

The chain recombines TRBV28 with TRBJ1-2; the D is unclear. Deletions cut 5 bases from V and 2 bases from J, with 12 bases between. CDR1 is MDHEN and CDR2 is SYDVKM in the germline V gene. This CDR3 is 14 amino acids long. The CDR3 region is CASSLSPTNYGYTF. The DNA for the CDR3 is TGTGCCAGCAGTCTAAGTCCCACCAACTATGGCTACACCTTC.

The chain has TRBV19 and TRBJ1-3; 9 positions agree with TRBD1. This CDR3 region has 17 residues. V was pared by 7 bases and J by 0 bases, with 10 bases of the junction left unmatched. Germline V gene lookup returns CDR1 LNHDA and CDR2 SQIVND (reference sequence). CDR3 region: CASTLGQGRSSGNTIYF. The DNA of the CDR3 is TGTGCCAGTACCTTGGGACAGGGAAGAAGCTCTGGAAACACCATATATTTT.

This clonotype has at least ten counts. The CDR3 DNA reads as TGTGCCAGCAGTTACAGGGACCCCCGAGAGACCCAGTACTTC. It is translated as CASSYRDPRETQYF. The genes are TRBV28 and TRBJ2-5, with TRBD1 as a possible D gene (6 bases). CDR3 size: 14 residues. The V end lost 4 bases, the J end lost 4 bases, and 13 bases lay between the germline ends. Germline V gene data show CDR1 as MDHEN and CDR2 as SYDVKM.

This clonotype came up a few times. The CDR3 sequence is CASRLPGEYTEAFF. CDR3 nucleotides: TGTGCCAGCAGATTACCTGGGGAGTACACTGAAGCTTTCTTT. The chain combines TRBV6-5 with TRBJ1-1; D is unclear. CDR3 length: 14 residues. Deletions cut 6 bases from V and 3 bases from J, with 14 bases between. The V gene's germline CDR1 is MNHEY and CDR2 SVGAGI.

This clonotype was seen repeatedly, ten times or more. The CDR3 is CASSPGSAANTGELFF. As DNA, the CDR3 is TGTGCCAGCAGCCCCGGTAGCGCCGCGAACACCGGGGAGCTGTTTTTT. The rearrangement joins TRBV11-2 to TRBJ2-2, with TRBD2 as a possible D gene (5 bases). V lost 5 bases and J 0 bases, leaving 13 bases between the germline ends. This CDR3 region has 16 residues. Germline lookup yields CDR1 SGHAT and CDR2 FQNNGV.

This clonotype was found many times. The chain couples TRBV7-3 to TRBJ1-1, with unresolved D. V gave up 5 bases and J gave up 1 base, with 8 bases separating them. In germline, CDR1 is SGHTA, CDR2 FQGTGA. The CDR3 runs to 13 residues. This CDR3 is CASSLLSNTEAFF. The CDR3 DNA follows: TGTGCCAGCAGCCTCCTTTCGAACACTGAAGCTTTCTTT.

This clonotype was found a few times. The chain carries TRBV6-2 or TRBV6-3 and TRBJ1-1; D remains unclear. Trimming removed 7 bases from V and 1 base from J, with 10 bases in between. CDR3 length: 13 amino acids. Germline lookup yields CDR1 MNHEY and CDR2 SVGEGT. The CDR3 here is CASKSPENTEAFF. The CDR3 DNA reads TGTGCCAGCAAATCCCCAGAGAACACTGAAGCTTTCTTT.

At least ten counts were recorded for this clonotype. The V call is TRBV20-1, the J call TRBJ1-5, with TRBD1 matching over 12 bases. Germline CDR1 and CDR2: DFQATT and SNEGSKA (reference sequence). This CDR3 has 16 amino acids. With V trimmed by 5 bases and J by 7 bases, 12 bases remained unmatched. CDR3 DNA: TGCAGTGCTCCCGACCCGGGACAGGGGGCAAGGCAGCCCCAGCATTTT. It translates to CSAPDPGQGARQPQHF.

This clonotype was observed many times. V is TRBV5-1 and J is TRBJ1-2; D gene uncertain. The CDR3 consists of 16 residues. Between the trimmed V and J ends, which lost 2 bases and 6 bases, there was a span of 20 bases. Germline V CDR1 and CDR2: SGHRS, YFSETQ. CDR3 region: CASSFDPSLGPHGYTF. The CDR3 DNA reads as TGCGCCAGCAGCTTTGACCCGTCGCTAGGCCCCCATGGCTACACCTTC.

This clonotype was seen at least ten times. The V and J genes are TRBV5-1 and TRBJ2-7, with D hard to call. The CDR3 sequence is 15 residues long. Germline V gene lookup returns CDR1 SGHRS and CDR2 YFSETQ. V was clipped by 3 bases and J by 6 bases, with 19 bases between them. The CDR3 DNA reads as TGCGCCAGCAGCTCAGACAATAATCCCACCTCCGAGCAGTACTTC. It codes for CASSSDNNPTSEQYF.

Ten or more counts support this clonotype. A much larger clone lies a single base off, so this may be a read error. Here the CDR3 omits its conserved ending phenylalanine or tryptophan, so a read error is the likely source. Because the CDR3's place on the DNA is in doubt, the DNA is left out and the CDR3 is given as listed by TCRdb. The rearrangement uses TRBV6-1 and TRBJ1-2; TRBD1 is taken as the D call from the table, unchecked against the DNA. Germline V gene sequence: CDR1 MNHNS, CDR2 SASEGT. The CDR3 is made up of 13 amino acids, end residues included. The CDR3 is CASSDVEGLGPSS.

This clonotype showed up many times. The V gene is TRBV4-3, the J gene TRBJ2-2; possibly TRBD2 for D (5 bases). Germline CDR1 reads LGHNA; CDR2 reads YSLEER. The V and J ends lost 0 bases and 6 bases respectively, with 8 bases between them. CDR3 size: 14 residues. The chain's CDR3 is CASSQDPGSGELFF. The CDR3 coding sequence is TGCGCCAGCAGCCAAGATCCGGGGTCCGGGGAGCTGTTTTTT.